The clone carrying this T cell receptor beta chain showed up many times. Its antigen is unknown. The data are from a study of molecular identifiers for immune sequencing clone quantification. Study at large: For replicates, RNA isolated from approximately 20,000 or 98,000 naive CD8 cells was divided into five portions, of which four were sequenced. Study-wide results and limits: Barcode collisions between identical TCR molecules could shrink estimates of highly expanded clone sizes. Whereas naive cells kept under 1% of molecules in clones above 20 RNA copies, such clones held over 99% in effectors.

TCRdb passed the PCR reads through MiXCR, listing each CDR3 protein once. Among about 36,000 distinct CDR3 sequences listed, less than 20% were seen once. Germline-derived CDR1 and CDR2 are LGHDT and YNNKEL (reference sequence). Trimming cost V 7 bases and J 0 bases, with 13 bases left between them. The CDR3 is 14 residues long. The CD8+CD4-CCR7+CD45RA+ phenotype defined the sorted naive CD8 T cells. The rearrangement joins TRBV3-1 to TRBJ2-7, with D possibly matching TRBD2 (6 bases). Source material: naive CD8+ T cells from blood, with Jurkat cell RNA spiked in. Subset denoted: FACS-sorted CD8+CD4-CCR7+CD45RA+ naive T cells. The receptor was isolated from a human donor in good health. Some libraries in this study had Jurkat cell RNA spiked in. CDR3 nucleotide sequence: TGTGCCAGCACAGAAGCGGGCGCCTCCTACGAGCAGTACTTC. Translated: CASTEAGASYEQYF.